This entry concerns a single T cell receptor (beta chain). This record belongs to a study of OX40 agonist ivuxolimab in advanced cancers. Study background: The study treated patients with ivuxolimab, an agonistic anti-OX40 (CD134) antibody. The group had a mean age of about 60 years, ranged from about 20 to 85, and was roughly 80% male.

Germline CDR1 MNHEY, CDR2 SMNVEV (reference sequence). The germline V and J ends were trimmed by 3 bases and 5 bases, with 6 bases remaining between them. The CDR3 is 12 residues long. Libraries were prepared by immunoSEQ multiplex PCR; TCRdb keeps only in-frame clonotypes and omits some of them. Of tens of thousands of clones in the sample, approximately 86% were seen once. Patients with a history of autoimmune disease or on systemic immunosuppression were excluded. Cycle 7 day 1, cycle 4 day 1, and baseline were the timepoints at which blood was sampled. The receptor's source is an adult with an advanced solid tumor such as melanoma, head and neck, liver or kidney cancer. V usage is TRBV27 and J usage is TRBJ2-3; D remains ambiguous. Sequenced material: CD4+ or CD8+ T cells sorted from blood, taken in a trial of the OX40 agonist ivuxolimab. The CDR3 here is CASSFTGDTQYF. For the CDR3, the DNA is TGTGCCAGCAGTTTCACGGGAGATACGCAGTATTTT.